This passage covers 20 T cell receptor beta chains from one sample sequenced in a study of T-cell reconstitution after alpha-beta-depleted transplantation in children. The TCRbeta library incorporated unique molecular identifiers. From the PCR reads, TCRdb called clonotypes with MiXCR, one entry per CDR3 protein. The profile shows 300,000 to 400,000 distinct CDR3 sequences, more than 20% of them singletons. The sequences come from PBMCs, mostly from graft donor cells, collected 180 days after TCRalphabeta/CD19-depleted stem cell transplant. The receptors were sampled from a male patient younger than 18 who had a stem cell transplant for acute lymphoblastic leukemia, so the T cells may come from the graft donor.

The V gene is TRBV18, the J gene TRBJ1-2; D gene ambiguous. The germline gives CDR1 KGHSH, CDR2 LQKENI. CDR3 length: 15 residues. With 3 bases removed from V and 0 bases from J, the gap between germline ends came to 11 bases. In DNA, the CDR3 is TGTGCCAGCTCACCGGGTCAGTTAACTAACTATGGCTACACCTTC. As protein: CASSPGQLTNYGYTF.

This clonotype turned up a few times. J is TRBJ2-7 and V is TRBV28; 9 nucleotides align to TRBD2. V gave up 5 bases and J gave up 3 bases; unmatched junction bases: 8. This CDR3 has 15 amino acids. Per germline, CDR1 MDHEN and CDR2 SYDVKM. The CDR3 reads CASSNQLAGLYEQYF. As DNA, the CDR3 is TGTGCCAGCAGTAATCAGCTAGCGGGGCTCTACGAGCAGTACTTC.

This sequence joins TRBV5-1 and TRBJ2-1; maybe TRBD1 (6 bases). Deletions cut 0 bases from V and 13 bases from J, with 11 bases between. Germline lookup yields CDR1 SGHRS and CDR2 YFSETQ. This CDR3 contains 12 residues. Here the CDR3 DNA reads TGCGCCAGCAGCTTGGAGGGCAGGGGTCAGTTCTTC. Its translation is CASSLEGRGQFF.

V gene TRBV7-9 combines with J gene TRBJ1-1; 7 bases match TRBD1. In germline, CDR1 is SEHNR, CDR2 FQNEAQ (reference sequence). V gave up 0 bases and J gave up 4 bases; unmatched junction bases: 8. CDR3 length equals 16 residues. CDR3 nucleotide sequence: TGTGCCAGCAGCTTAGCATCCAGGACAGGTCTCACTGAAGCTTTCTTT. Translated, it gives CASSLASRTGLTEAFF.

V usage is TRBV11-2 and J usage is TRBJ2-5; 9 bases match TRBD2. Germline values: CDR1 SGHAT, CDR2 FQNNGV. Trimming removed 0 bases from V and 5 bases from J; junction bases left unmatched: 10. This CDR3 is 17 amino acids long. CDR3 DNA: TGTGCCAGCAGCTTAGACTCTTTCGCGGGAGGGGTGGAGACCCAGTACTTC. Translation gives CASSLDSFAGGVETQYF.

The chain carries TRBV20-1 and TRBJ2-7, with TRBD1 matching over 9 bases. The V gene's germline CDR1 is DFQATT and CDR2 SNEGSKA (reference sequence). The length of the CDR3 is 16 residues. J gave up 0 bases and V 5 bases, and 11 bases lay outside the gene matches. The CDR3 DNA follows: TGCAGTGCTCCCGACAGGGGGGATAGCGGCTCCTACGAGCAGTACTTC. As protein: CSAPDRGDSGSYEQYF.

This rearrangement joins TRBV7-7 to TRBJ2-3, with 10 nucleotides matching TRBD2. Trimming cost V 3 bases and J 6 bases; bases outside gene matches: 0. This CDR3 comprises 13 residues. From germline, CDR1 is SSHAT and CDR2 FNYEAQ (reference sequence). This CDR3 reads CASSLTSGDTQYF. CDR3 DNA: TGTGCCAGCAGCTTGACTAGCGGGGATACGCAGTATTTT. Variable domain in full (rest from reference TRBV7-7 and TRBJ2-3): GAGVSQSPRYKVTKRGQDVTLRCDPISSHATLYWYQQALGQGPEFLTYFNYEAQPDKSGLPSDRFSAERPEGSISTLTIQRTEQRDSAMYRCASSLTSGDTQYFGPGTRLTVL.

The chain recombines TRBV20-1 with TRBJ2-1; 10 bases agree with TRBD1. The CDR3 spans 13 residues. V was clipped by 5 bases and J by 6 bases; unmatched bases: 4. Germline V gives CDR1 DFQATT, CDR2 SNEGSKA (reference sequence). The CDR3 sequence is CSAGGQGVNEQFF. The CDR3 DNA reads TGCAGTGCTGGAGGACAGGGGGTCAATGAGCAGTTCTTC.

The rearrangement uses TRBV7-9 and TRBJ2-7; tentative D call: TRBD1 (6 bases). Trimming cost V 3 bases and J 5 bases, with 17 bases left between them. CDR1 is SEHNR and CDR2 is FQNEAQ in the germline V gene (reference sequence). This CDR3 region has 15 residues. As DNA, the CDR3 is TGTGCCAGCAGCTTGGCTCAGGGGTTAGAGGACGAGCAGTACTTC. Protein: CASSLAQGLEDEQYF.

The V call is TRBV9, the J call TRBJ2-1; 8 bases map to TRBD2. The CDR3 runs 14 residues. CDR1 and CDR2 (germline): SGDLS, YYNGEE. V lost 5 bases and J lost 8; bases outside the gene matches: 9. Written as DNA, the CDR3 is TGTGCCAGCAGTGATGGACTAGCTGAGGATGAGCAGTTCTTC. It specifies CASSDGLAEDEQFF.

This clonotype was detected a few times. The rearrangement joins TRBV5-1 to TRBJ1-1; D not certain. Per germline, CDR1 SGHRS and CDR2 YFSETQ. CDR3 length: 14 amino acids. Deletions cut 0 bases from V and 2 bases from J, with 8 bases between. The CDR3 protein is CASSLEIFNTEAFF. CDR3 in DNA: TGCGCCAGCAGCTTGGAGATATTCAACACTGAAGCTTTCTTT. Supplemented by reference TRBV5-1 and TRBJ1-1, the full variable domain reads KAGVTQTPRYLIKTRGQQVTLSCSPISGHRSVSWYQQTPGQGLQFLFEYFSETQRNKGNFPGRFSGRQFSNSRSEMNVSTLELGDSALYLCASSLEIFNTEAFFGQGTRLTVV.

For the CDR3, the DNA is TGTGCCAGCGCGACAAGGGGGGCGCAGAACTATAGGCCAGATACGCAGTATTTT. Its protein is CASATRGAQNYRPDTQYF. The chain carries TRBV6-1 and TRBJ2-3; the D gene could be TRBD1 or TRBD2 (6 bases each). This CDR3 contains 18 residues. Germline V gene lookup returns CDR1 MNHNS and CDR2 SASEGT. V was cut by 8 bases and J by 4 bases, with 28 bases left in between.

This chain uses TRBV14 with TRBJ2-5, with D possibly being TRBD1 or TRBD2 (5 bases each). CDR1 is SGHDN, CDR2 FVKESK, per germline. The CDR3 spans 13 residues. The V end was cut by 0 bases, the J end by 9 bases, with 11 bases between. For the CDR3, the DNA is TGTGCCAGCAGCCAAGATCTTGGGACGTCCCAGTACTTC. Residues: CASSQDLGTSQYF.

This clonotype was seen a few times. This chain links TRBV18 with TRBJ1-6, with a weak D call TRBD1 (5 bases). V shed 4 bases and J shed 5 bases, with 12 bases lying between them. This CDR3 contains 15 residues. Germline CDR1 reads KGHSH; CDR2 reads LQKENI. CDR3 bases: TGTGCCAGCTCACTGACAGCTATGAATAATTCACCCCTCCACTTT. Protein: CASSLTAMNNSPLHF.

This clonotype was seen more than once but under ten times. This chain joins TRBV15 and TRBJ2-5, with 10 positions matching TRBD2. V was clipped by 1 base and J by 5 bases; unmatched bases: 13. The V gene's germline CDR1 is LNHNV and CDR2 YYDKDF (reference sequence). The CDR3 is 18 amino acids. CDR3 loop: CATSRARILAGNGETQYF. Written as DNA, the CDR3 is TGTGCCACCAGCAGAGCCAGGATACTAGCGGGAAATGGGGAGACCCAGTACTTC. Combining the CDR3 with reference TRBV15 and TRBJ2-5 gives the whole variable domain DAMVIQNPRYQVTQFGKPVTLSCSQTLNHNVMYWYQQKSSQAPKLLFHYYDKDFNNEADTPDNFQSRRPNTSFCFLDIRSPGLGDTAMYLCATSRARILAGNGETQYFGPGTRLLVL.

J is TRBJ2-5 and V is TRBV5-5; 9 nucleotides line up with TRBD2. V shed 2 bases and J 7 bases; nucleotides not matched to a gene: 6. This CDR3 contains 14 residues. Germline-derived CDR1 and CDR2 are SGHKS and YYEKEE (reference sequence). The CDR3 loop is CASSLLAGVGTQYF. The CDR3 coding sequence is TGTGCCAGCAGCTTATTAGCGGGAGTTGGGACCCAGTACTTC.

In this sample, this clonotype turned up a few times. J is TRBJ2-3 and V is TRBV7-2; no clear D gene. Trimming removed 2 bases from V and 2 bases from J, with 11 bases in between. This CDR3 comprises 15 residues. Germline CDR1 reads SGHTA; CDR2 reads FQGNSA. Here the CDR3 DNA reads TGTGCCAGCAGCTTAACTACCATCTTCACAGATACGCAGTATTTT. It yields the protein CASSLTTIFTDTQYF.

The chain recombines TRBV9 with TRBJ2-2; tentative D call: TRBD1 (5 bases). Trimming cost V 1 base and J 6 bases, with 7 bases left between them. Per the germline V gene, CDR1 is SGDLS and CDR2 is YYNGEE. The CDR3 totals 13 residues. The CDR3 loop is CASSVQGAGELFF. For the CDR3, the DNA is TGTGCCAGCAGCGTACAGGGTGCCGGGGAGCTGTTTTTT.

A few counts support this clonotype. The rearrangement uses TRBV29-1 and TRBJ1-1, with TRBD1 matching 7 bases. The CDR3 extends over 13 amino acids. V dropped 7 bases and J dropped 5; count of bases not matched to a gene: 10. Germline lookup yields CDR1 SQVTM and CDR2 ANQGSEA. The CDR3 sequence is CSESQGGFTEAFF. The CDR3 DNA reads TGCAGCGAGAGTCAGGGGGGATTTACTGAAGCTTTCTTT.

This clonotype has a handful of counts. In DNA form, the CDR3 reads TGCGCCAGCAGCCTCCCAGGTCGTGCAGGGGCGGACACCGGGGAGCTGTTTTTT. Translating it yields CASSLPGRAGADTGELFF. The chain has TRBV5-1 and TRBJ2-2, with a tentative D call TRBD1 (6 bases). The CDR3 covers 18 residues. The germline V and J ends were trimmed by 4 bases and 3 bases, with 22 bases remaining between them. Germline V gene data show CDR1 as SGHRS and CDR2 as YFSETQ.